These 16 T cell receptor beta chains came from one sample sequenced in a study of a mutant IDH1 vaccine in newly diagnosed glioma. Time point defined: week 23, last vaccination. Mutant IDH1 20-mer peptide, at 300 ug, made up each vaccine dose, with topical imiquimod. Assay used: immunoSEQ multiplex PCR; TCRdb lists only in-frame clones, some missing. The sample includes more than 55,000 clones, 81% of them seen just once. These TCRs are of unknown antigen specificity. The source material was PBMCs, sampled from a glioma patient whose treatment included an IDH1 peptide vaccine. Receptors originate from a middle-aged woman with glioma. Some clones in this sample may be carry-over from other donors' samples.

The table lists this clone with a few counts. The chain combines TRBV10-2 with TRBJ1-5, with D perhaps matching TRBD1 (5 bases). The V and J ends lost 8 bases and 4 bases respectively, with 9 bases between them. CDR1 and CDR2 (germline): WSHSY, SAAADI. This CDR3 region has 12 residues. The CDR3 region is CASGDGNQPQHF. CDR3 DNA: TGCGCCAGCGGGGACGGTAATCAGCCCCAGCATTTT.

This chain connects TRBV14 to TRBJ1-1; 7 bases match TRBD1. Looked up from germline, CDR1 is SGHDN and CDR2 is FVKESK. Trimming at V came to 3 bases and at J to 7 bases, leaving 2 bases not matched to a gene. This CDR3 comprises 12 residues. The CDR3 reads CASSQDRFEAFF. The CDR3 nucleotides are TGTGCCAGCAGCCAGGACAGGTTTGAAGCTTTCTTT.

The CDR3 DNA is TGCGCCAGCAACTGGGGGAGTTACCCTAACTATGGCTACACCTTC. Translated: CASNWGSYPNYGYTF. The rearrangement joins TRBV5-1 to TRBJ1-2, with D maybe TRBD1 (5 bases). Germline V gene sequence: CDR1 SGHRS, CDR2 YFSETQ. Trimming stripped 6 bases from V and 0 bases from J, with 15 bases between. This CDR3 is 15 amino acids long.

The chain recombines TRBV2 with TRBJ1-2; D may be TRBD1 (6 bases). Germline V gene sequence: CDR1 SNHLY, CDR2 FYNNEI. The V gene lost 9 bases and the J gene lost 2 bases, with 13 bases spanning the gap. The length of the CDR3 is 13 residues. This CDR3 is CASKDRKNYGYTF. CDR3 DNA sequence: TGTGCCAGTAAAGACAGGAAGAACTATGGCTACACCTTC.

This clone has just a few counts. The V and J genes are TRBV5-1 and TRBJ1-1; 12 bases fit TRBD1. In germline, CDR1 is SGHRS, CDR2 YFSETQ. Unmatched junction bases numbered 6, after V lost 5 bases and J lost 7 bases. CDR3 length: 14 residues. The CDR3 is CASRGQGALGEAFF. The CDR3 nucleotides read TGCGCCAGCAGGGGACAGGGGGCCCTAGGTGAAGCTTTCTTT.

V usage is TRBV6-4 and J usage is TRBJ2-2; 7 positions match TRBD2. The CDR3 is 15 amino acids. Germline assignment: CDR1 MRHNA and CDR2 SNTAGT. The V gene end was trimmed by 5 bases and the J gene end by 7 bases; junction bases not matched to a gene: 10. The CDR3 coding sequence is TGTGCCAGCAGTAGCGGGGCAGACTTAAGCGGGGAGCTGTTTTTT. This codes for CASSSGADLSGELFF.

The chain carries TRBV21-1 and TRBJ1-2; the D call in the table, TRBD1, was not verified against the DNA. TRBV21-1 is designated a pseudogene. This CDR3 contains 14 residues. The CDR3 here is CASSKAKGKDGYTF. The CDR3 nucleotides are TGTGCCAGCAGCAAAGCTAAGGGGAAAGATGGCTACACCTTC.

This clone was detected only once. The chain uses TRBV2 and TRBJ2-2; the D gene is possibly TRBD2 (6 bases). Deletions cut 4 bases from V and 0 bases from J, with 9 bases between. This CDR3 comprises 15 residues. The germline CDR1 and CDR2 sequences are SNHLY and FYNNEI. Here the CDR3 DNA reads TGTGCCAGCAGTGCGTGGGGGGCGAACACCGGGGAGCTGTTTTTT. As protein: CASSAWGANTGELFF.

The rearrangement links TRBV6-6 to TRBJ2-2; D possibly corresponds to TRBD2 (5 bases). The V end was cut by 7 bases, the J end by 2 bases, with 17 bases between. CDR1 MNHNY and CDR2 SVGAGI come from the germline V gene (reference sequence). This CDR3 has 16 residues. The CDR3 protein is CASTRLGALNTGELFF. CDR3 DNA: TGTGCCAGCACTCGCCTGGGAGCTCTCAACACCGGGGAGCTGTTTTTT.

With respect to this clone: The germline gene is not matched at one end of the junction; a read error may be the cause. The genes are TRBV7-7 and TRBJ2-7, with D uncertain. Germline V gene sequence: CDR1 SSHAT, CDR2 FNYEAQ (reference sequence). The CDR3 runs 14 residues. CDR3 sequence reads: CASSLSYDAYEQYF. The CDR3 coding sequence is TGTGCTAGCAGCTTATCCTACGACGCCTACGAGCAGTACTTC.

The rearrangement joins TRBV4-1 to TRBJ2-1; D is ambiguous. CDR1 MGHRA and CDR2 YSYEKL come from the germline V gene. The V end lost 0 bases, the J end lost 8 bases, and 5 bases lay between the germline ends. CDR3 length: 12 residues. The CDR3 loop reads CASSQDADEQFF. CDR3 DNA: TGCGCCAGCAGCCAAGATGCGGATGAGCAGTTCTTC.

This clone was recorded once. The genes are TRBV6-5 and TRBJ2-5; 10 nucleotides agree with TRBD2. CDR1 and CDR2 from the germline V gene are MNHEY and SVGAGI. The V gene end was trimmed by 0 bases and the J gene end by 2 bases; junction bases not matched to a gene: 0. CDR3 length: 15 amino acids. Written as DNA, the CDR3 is TGTGCCAGCAGTTACTCAGCGGGGGGGCAAGAGACCCAGTACTTC. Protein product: CASSYSAGGQETQYF.

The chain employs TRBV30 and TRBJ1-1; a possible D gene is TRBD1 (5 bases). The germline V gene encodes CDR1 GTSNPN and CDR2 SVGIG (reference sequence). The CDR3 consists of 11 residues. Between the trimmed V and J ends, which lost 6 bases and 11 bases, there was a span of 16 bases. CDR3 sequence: CACLGPPGAFF. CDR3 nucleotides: TGTGCCTGCTTGGGGCCCCCCGGGGCTTTCTTT.

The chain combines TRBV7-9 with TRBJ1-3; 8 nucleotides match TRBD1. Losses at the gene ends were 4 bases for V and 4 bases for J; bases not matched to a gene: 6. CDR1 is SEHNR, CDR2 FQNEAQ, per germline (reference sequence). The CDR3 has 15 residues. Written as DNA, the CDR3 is TGTGCCAGCAGCTCTTCAGGGGGCGAGGGAAACACCATATATTTT. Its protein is CASSSSGGEGNTIYF.

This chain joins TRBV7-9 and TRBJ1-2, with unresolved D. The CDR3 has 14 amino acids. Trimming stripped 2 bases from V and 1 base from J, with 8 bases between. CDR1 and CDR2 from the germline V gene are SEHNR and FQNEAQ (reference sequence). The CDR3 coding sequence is TGTGCCAGCAGCTTATGGCAGAGTAACTATGGCTACACCTTC. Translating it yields CASSLWQSNYGYTF.

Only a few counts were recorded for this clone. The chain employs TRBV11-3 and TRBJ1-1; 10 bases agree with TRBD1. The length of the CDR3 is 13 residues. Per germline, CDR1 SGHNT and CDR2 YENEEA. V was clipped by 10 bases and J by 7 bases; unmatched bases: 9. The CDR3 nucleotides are TGTGCCAAACCGGGGACAGGGGTAATTGAAGCTTTCTTT. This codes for CAKPGTGVIEAFF.